This T cell receptor (beta chain) was recovered during a study of PD-1 blockade in classical Hodgkin lymphoma. General study findings and limits: Newly diagnosed patients were reported to exhibit reduced baseline TCR diversity relative to healthy donors.

Germline V gene lookup returns CDR1 LNHDA and CDR2 SQIVND (reference sequence). The CDR3 runs to 12 residues. V lost 6 bases and J lost 8, with 13 bases in between. This clone was observed a handful of times. Its antigen is as yet unknown. Only in-frame clones appear in the TCRdb table, and some are missing; sequencing was by immunoSEQ multiplex PCR. The sample carries about 30,000 clones, 65% to 85% recorded once. Time point noted: cycle 4 day 1 (C4D1), after 6 weeks of nivolumab. Brentuximab vedotin exposure varied, and every patient relapsed after autologous stem cell transplantation. Magnetic negative selection served to purify CD4+ T cells out of PBMCs that had been thawed.

Sequenced here: CD4+ T cells from blood, sampled before the fourth cycle of nivolumab. This clonotype originated in a human donor with classical Hodgkin lymphoma. The rearrangement uses TRBV19 and TRBJ1-2; D is unresolved. CDR3 region: CASSDLRWGYTF. The DNA of the CDR3 is TGTGCCAGTAGCGACTTACGATGGGGCTACACCTTC.